The 2 T cell receptor beta chains given below trace back to one sample, sequenced in a study of T cells in Graves' hyperthyroidism and ophthalmopathy. RNA transcripts served as the template for amplifying TCR beta CDR3 regions. With the HTBI primer set, the TCR CDR3 went through a first round of RT-PCR. Via MiXCR, TCRdb re-called the multiplex PCR reads, giving one row per CDR3 protein. The sample yields 550,000 to 700,000 distinct CDR3 sequences, roughly 14% seen once. The sample taken for sequencing was blood. These receptors were taken from a woman aged 40 to 50 with Graves' ophthalmopathy.

This clonotype was detected ten times or more. This rearrangement joins TRBV7-2 to TRBJ2-5, with D possibly TRBD2 on 5 matching bases. V was clipped by 2 bases and J by 0 bases, with 10 bases between them. CDR1 is SGHTA and CDR2 is FQGNSA in the germline V gene. The CDR3 extends over 15 amino acids. DNA for the CDR3: TGTGCCAGCAGCTTATTGCCGAGGGACCAAGAGACCCAGTACTTC. This sequence encodes CASSLLPRDQETQYF. The full variable domain, in which reference TRBV7-2 and TRBJ2-5 provide the parts outside the CDR3, is GAGVSQSPSNKVTEKGKDVELRCDPISGHTALYWYRQSLGQGLEFLIYFQGNSAPDKSGLPSDRFSAERTGGSVSTLTIQRTQQEDSAVYLCASSLLPRDQETQYFGPGTRLLVL.

Many counts were recorded for this clonotype. This rearrangement joins TRBV6-2 or TRBV6-3 to TRBJ1-1; D remains ambiguous. Trimming cost V 7 bases and J 11 bases, with 17 bases left between them. Germline loops: CDR1 MNHEY, CDR2 SVGEGT. There are 12 residues in the CDR3. The DNA for the CDR3 is TGTGCCAGCACCAACTTTGGGGAGGTCGCTTTCTTT. Translating gives CASTNFGEVAFF.